The 10 T cell receptor beta chains listed next were all sequenced from one sample in a study of shared clonotypes between healthy human individuals. The table came from immunoSEQ multiplex PCR; TCRdb's copy has only in-frame clones and leaves some out. In the table there are fewer than 400,000 clones, under 80% of which are singletons. The source material was memory CD4+ T cells sorted from blood. Documented subset: CD45RA-negative fraction. The source of these receptors is a man in his thirties or forties in good health.

The chain employs TRBV14 and TRBJ2-7; 11 bases line up with TRBD1. This CDR3 has 16 residues. The V and J ends lost 0 bases and 5 bases, in that order; junction bases with no gene match: 6. The germline V gene encodes CDR1 SGHDN and CDR2 FVKESK. The CDR3 is CASSQDFGTGGHEQYF. In DNA form, the CDR3 reads TGTGCCAGCAGCCAAGATTTTGGGACAGGGGGACACGAGCAGTACTTC.

The chain couples TRBV29-1 to TRBJ1-3, with D hard to call. The CDR3 length is 13 residues. The germline V gene encodes CDR1 SQVTM and CDR2 ANQGSEA. V was shortened by 7 bases and J by 0 bases, with 10 bases between the two germline ends. In DNA, the CDR3 is TGCAGCGCGAGGACGGACTCTGGAAACACCATATATTTT. It yields the protein CSARTDSGNTIYF.

This clone has at least ten counts. The chain employs TRBV27 and TRBJ1-5; D is uncertain. The CDR3 spans 15 residues. Trimming removed 1 base at V and 7 bases at J, with 14 bases between. Per the germline V gene, CDR1 is MNHEY and CDR2 is SMNVEV (reference sequence). Written as DNA, the CDR3 is TGTGCCAGCAGTTTATTATTCGGGTCTCGACAGCCCCAGCATTTT. Translated, it gives CASSLLFGSRQPQHF.

The sample holds one count of this clone. The V and J genes are TRBV7-9 and TRBJ2-7; 8 bases match TRBD2. V was clipped by 7 bases and J by 4 bases; unmatched bases: 12. The V gene's germline CDR1 is SEHNR and CDR2 FQNEAQ (reference sequence). This CDR3 contains 15 residues. CDR3 bases: TGTGCCAGCACTGTAGGTTCGGGAGGGCCGTACGAGCAGTACTTC. This translates into CASTVGSGGPYEQYF.

This clone was recorded at least ten times. J is TRBJ1-2 and V is TRBV19, with 7 bases lining up with TRBD1. The V and J ends lost 6 bases and 2 bases, in that order; junction bases with no gene match: 0. The CDR3 loop spans 12 amino acids. Germline-derived CDR1 and CDR2 are LNHDA and SQIVND (reference sequence). CDR3: CASRTGNYGYTF. For the CDR3, the DNA is TGTGCCAGTAGGACAGGGAACTATGGCTACACCTTC.

V and J are TRBV28 and TRBJ1-3; D uncertain. The CDR3 length is 13 residues. The germline V and J ends were trimmed by 2 bases and 11 bases, with 13 bases remaining between them. CDR1 is MDHEN and CDR2 is SYDVKM in the germline V gene. The CDR3 loop is CASSLTAASPIYF. CDR3 nucleotides: TGTGCCAGCAGTTTAACGGCAGCCAGCCCCATATATTTT.

This clone was recorded a few times. This chain uses TRBV20-1 with TRBJ1-1, with D unresolved. Germline values: CDR1 DFQATT, CDR2 SNEGSKA (reference sequence). CDR3 length: 11 amino acids. V shed 3 bases and J shed 8 bases, with 10 bases lying between them. The CDR3 nucleotides are TGCAGTGCTAGTCGGAACCTAGAAGCTTTCTTT. This translates into CSASRNLEAFF.

The chain combines TRBV2 with TRBJ1-5; 9 bases map to TRBD1. The CDR3 totals 15 residues. Germline CDR1 is SNHLY and CDR2 is FYNNEI. The ends lost 6 bases at V and 5 bases at J; junction bases unmatched: 8. DNA for the CDR3: TGTGCCAGCAGACCCCGGGACAGGGTGGATCAGCCCCAGCATTTT. This gives the protein CASRPRDRVDQPQHF.

The rearrangement joins TRBV5-4 to TRBJ2-7; the D gene could be TRBD1 or TRBD2 (5 bases each). The germline V and J ends were trimmed by 0 bases and 6 bases, with 16 bases remaining between them. CDR1 is SGHNT, CDR2 YYREEE, per germline (reference sequence). The CDR3 sequence is 15 residues long. Here the CDR3 DNA reads TGTGCCAGCAGCTTGGGTCGGGCTACTGGGGGCGAGCAGTACTTC. It encodes CASSLGRATGGEQYF. The variable domain in full, completed from reference TRBV5-4 and TRBJ2-7, reads ETGVTQSPTHLIKTRGQQVTLRCSSQSGHNTVSWYQQALGQGPQFIFQYYREEENGRGNFPPRFSGLQFPNYSSELNVNALELDDSALYLCASSLGRATGGEQYFGPGTRLTVT.

The chain joins TRBV10-3 to TRBJ2-2; D unresolved. CDR1 and CDR2 from the germline V gene are ENHRY and SYGVKD. Trimming shortened V by 1 base and J by 4 bases, and 7 bases separated the two germline ends. The CDR3 is made up of 14 amino acids. In DNA, the CDR3 is TGTGCCATCAGTGAGTTGGGTAGCACCGGGGAGCTGTTTTTT. Translation gives CAISELGSTGELFF.